This TCR beta chain was documented in a study of control samples from healthy donors and cancer patients. The V end was cut by 6 bases, the J end by 2 bases, with 17 bases between. The CDR3 is made up of 15 amino acids. Germline loops: CDR1 MNHEY, CDR2 SVGEGT. Generated by immunoSEQ multiplex PCR, the TCRdb table keeps only in-frame clones and is missing some. Counted here are 100,000 to 150,000 clones, approximately 90% occurring once; the ten biggest clones make up around 2.5%. This chain uses TRBV6-2 or TRBV6-3 with TRBJ2-7; D might be TRBD1 or TRBD2, each matching 6 bases. The TCR sequence derives from a man in his forties in good health. Sequenced: blood. For the CDR3, the DNA is TGTGCCAGCAGCCCGGAGGGGGACCCCACCTACGAGCAGTACTTC. It is translated as CASSPEGDPTYEQYF.